This TCR beta chain is from a study of OX40 agonist ivuxolimab in advanced cancers. For the study at large: Clinicians treated patients with ivuxolimab, an agonistic anti-OX40 (CD134) antibody. People who had prior anti-PD-1, anti-PD-L1 or anti-CTLA-4 therapy could take part, and roughly 44% had some.

Assay used: immunoSEQ multiplex PCR; TCRdb lists only in-frame clones, some missing. Of tens of thousands of clones in the sample, around 75% were seen once. The J segment lost 11 bases and the V segment lost 5 bases, leaving 8 bases of the junction unmatched. This CDR3 spans 14 amino acids. From germline, CDR1 is LNHDA and CDR2 SQIVND (reference sequence). This clonotype originated in an adult with an advanced solid tumor such as melanoma, head and neck, liver or kidney cancer. The rearrangement uses TRBV19 and TRBJ2-3, with 12 bases that match TRBD2. Sequencing was performed on CD4+ or CD8+ T cells sorted from blood, taken in a trial of the OX40 agonist ivuxolimab. The CDR3 coding sequence is TGTGCCAGTAGTTCGGGACTAGCGGGCTCCGAGCAGTATTTT. It encodes CASSSGLAGSEQYF. The variable domain in full, completed from reference TRBV19 and TRBJ2-3, reads DGGITQSPKYLFRKEGQNVTLSCEQNLNHDAMYWYRQDPGQGLRLIYYSQIVNDFQKGDIAEGYSVSREKKESFPLTVTSAQKNPTAFYLCASSSGLAGSEQYFGPGTRLTVL.